What follows are 5 T cell receptor beta chains derived from one specimen sequenced in a study of T cells in Graves' hyperthyroidism and ophthalmopathy. Authors of the study amplified TCR beta CDR3 regions from RNA transcripts. HTBI primers were used for first-round RT-PCR of the TCR CDR3. TCRdb re-called the multiplex PCR reads through MiXCR, storing one row per CDR3 protein. The data contain roughly 600,000 distinct CDR3 sequences, approximately 14% of them singletons. The sequencing input was blood. The receptor source for this set is a woman between 45 and 60 years old with Graves' ophthalmopathy.

This clonotype was recorded at least ten times. The DNA of the CDR3 is TGTGCCAGCAGCTTAAATCAGGGGGGTGGTCAGCCCCAGCATTTT. This sequence encodes CASSLNQGGGQPQHF. This sequence joins TRBV11-2 and TRBJ1-5; 7 bases agree with TRBD1. CDR1 and CDR2 (germline): SGHAT, FQNNGV. The CDR3 is 15 amino acids. Trimming removed 2 bases from V and 6 bases from J; junction bases left unmatched: 7.

In this sample, this clonotype turned up many times. This chain links TRBV2 with TRBJ1-2, with 8 bases lining up with TRBD1. Germline-derived CDR1 and CDR2 are SNHLY and FYNNEI. This CDR3 comprises 12 residues. V gave up 6 bases and J gave up 3 bases; unmatched junction bases: 0. CDR3 coding DNA: TGTGCCAGCAGGGACAGGGACTATGGCTACACCTTC. Its protein is CASRDRDYGYTF.

This clonotype was counted between two and nine times. The genes are TRBV5-1 and TRBJ1-3, with unresolved D. CDR3 size: 13 residues. V lost 0 bases, J lost 6 bases, and 7 bases lay in between. Germline CDR1 reads SGHRS; CDR2 reads YFSETQ. The CDR3 spells CASSLGVTNTIYF. Written as DNA, the CDR3 is TGCGCCAGCAGCTTGGGAGTTACAAACACCATATATTTT.

This rearrangement joins TRBV5-1 to TRBJ2-5; TRBD1 aligns across 9 bases. CDR1 is SGHRS, CDR2 YFSETQ, per germline. After removal of 0 bases from V and 5 bases from J, the junction contained 5 bases not matched to a gene. The CDR3 is made up of 15 amino acids. DNA of the CDR3: TGCGCCAGCAGCTTGGGGGACAGGGCCTGGGAGACCCAGTACTTC. Translated: CASSLGDRAWETQYF.

This clonotype was observed at least ten times. The chain recombines TRBV5-1 with TRBJ2-1, with 13 bases matching TRBD2. With 0 bases clipped from V and 3 bases from J, the junction kept 9 bases outside the gene matches. The CDR3 has 19 amino acids. In germline, CDR1 is SGHRS, CDR2 YFSETQ. The CDR3 loop is CASSLVSGTSGTGYNEQFF. DNA of the CDR3: TGCGCCAGCAGCTTGGTTTCTGGGACTAGCGGGACCGGCTACAATGAGCAGTTCTTC.